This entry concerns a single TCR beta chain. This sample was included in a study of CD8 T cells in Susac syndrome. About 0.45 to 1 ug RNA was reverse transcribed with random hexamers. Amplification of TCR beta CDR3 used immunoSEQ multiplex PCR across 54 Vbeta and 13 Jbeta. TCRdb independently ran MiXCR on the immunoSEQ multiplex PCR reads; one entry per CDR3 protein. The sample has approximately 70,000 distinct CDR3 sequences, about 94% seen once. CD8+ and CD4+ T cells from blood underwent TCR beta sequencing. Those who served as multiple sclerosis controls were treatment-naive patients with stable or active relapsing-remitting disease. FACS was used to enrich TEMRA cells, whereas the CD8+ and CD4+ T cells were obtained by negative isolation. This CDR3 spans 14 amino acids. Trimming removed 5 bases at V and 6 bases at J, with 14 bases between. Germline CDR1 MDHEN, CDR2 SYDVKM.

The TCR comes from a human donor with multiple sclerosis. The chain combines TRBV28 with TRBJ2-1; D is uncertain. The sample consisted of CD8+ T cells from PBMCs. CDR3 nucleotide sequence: TGTGCCAGCAGTGTGGCCTTGGGCCGCAATGAGCAGTTCTTC. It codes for CASSVALGRNEQFF. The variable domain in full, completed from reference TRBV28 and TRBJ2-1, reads DVKVTQSSRYLVKRTGEKVFLECVQDMDHENMFWYRQDPGLGLRLIYFSYDVKMKEKGDIPEGYSVSREKKERFSLILESASTNQTSMYLCASSVALGRNEQFFGPGTRLTVL.